This T cell receptor beta chain originates from a study of shared clonotypes between healthy human individuals. The wider study: Per-donor plates numbered three CD4 naive, three CD4 memory, two CD8 naive and one CD8 memory. Overall study results and limits: Sharing across four donors was highest in naive CD4 (around 5%) and lowest in memory CD8 (around 0.4%).

Comments on this clone: The antigen remains unidentified.

The CDR3 consists of 14 residues. The V gene's germline CDR1 is SNHLY and CDR2 FYNNEI. V lost 4 bases and J 5 bases, leaving 13 bases between the germline ends. Participating donors were healthy, HIV-negative adults free of recent acute infections or vaccinations. Original data processing: Owing to the provision of junction-only sequences devoid of quality scores by immunoSEQ, filtering differed. Data came from immunoSEQ multiplex PCR; TCRdb stores just in-frame clones and leaves some out. V and J calls and clone size are copied from that table; D and trimming were computed from the DNA. The table records a few million clones, over 85% of them present only once.

The sample comprised naive CD4+ T cells from PBMCs. Subset given: CD45RA+ positively selected. The V call is TRBV2, the J call TRBJ2-3; tentatively, D is TRBD1 or TRBD2 (5 bases each). The clonotype originates from a man younger than 35 in good health. Some clones in this sample may be carry-over from other donors' samples. The CDR3 coding sequence is TGTGCCAGCAGTGCCTTTCGGGGCGGAGATACGCAGTATTTT. This gives the protein CASSAFRGGDTQYF. Based on the CDR3 plus reference TRBV2 and TRBJ2-3, the full variable domain is EPEVTQTPSHQVTQMGQEVILRCVPISNHLYFYWYRQILGQKVEFLVSFYNNEISEKSEIFDDQFSVERPDGSNFTLKIRSTKLEDSAMYFCASSAFRGGDTQYFGPGTRLTVL.